A selection of T cell receptor beta chains follows, all from one sample in a study of cytomegalovirus exposure and HLA in healthy donors. Some clones are missing from TCRdb's copy, which holds only in-frame ones; the method was immunoSEQ multiplex PCR. The sample consists of 100,000 to 120,000 clones, approximately 83% of them appearing once. Sequenced material: PBMCs. Receptors were obtained from a man between 40 and 49 years old in good health and CMV-seronegative. Each CDR3 is given with its conserved first and last residue.

>TRBV5-4|TRBJ2-3
CASSLFPNTDTQYF
>TRBV7-9|TRBJ1-1
CASSLETGEAFF
>TRBV28|TRBJ1-5
CASSSIAQPQHF
>TRBV7-2|TRBJ1-4
CASSSGTANEKLFF
>TRBV5-1|TRBJ2-1
CASSVPTESNEQFF
>TRBV7-2|TRBJ2-7
CASSSQGGPRVEQYF
>TRBV6-5|TRBJ1-6
CASSYQQGVSSPLHF
>TRBV25-1|TRBJ2-2
CASSESGGGITGELFF
>TRBV6-1|TRBJ1-1
CASRPPGQGNTEAFF
>TRBV7-3|TRBJ1-5
CASSLSSNQPQHF
>TRBV5-1|TRBJ2-5
CASSSPATEQETQYF
>TRBV11-2|TRBJ2-3
CASSPLEGGRTDTQYF
>TRBV19|TRBJ1-5
CASSIDRGDVDYQPQHF
>TRBV7-2|TRBJ2-1
CASSLGSGGAREQFF
>TRBV6-6|TRBJ2-7
CASSDRGGEQYF
>TRBV28|TRBJ2-5
CASSLTSGGLKTQYF
>TRBV27|TRBJ2-2
CASSSTGRGTGELFF
>TRBV5-6|TRBJ2-3
CASSSHIRGLADTQYF
>TRBV25-1|TRBJ1-4
CASSAPGADEKLFF
>TRBV7-2|TRBJ1-2
CASSLDGQGAGGYTF
>TRBV28|TRBJ1-5
CASRADPNQPQHF
>TRBV14|TRBJ2-1
CASSQVLTSGGLRAGEQFF
>TRBV2|TRBJ1-2
CASSEGLSDGYTF
>TRBV7-2|TRBJ2-3
CASSFIGGGPTDTQYF
>TRBV5-1|TRBJ2-7
CASSLGTREQYF
>TRBV4-2|TRBJ1-5
CASSQDGTGRSQPQHF
>TRBV7-6|TRBJ1-1
CASSPPGRGTEAFF